What follows are 31 T cell receptor beta chains derived from one specimen sequenced in a study of blood T cell repertoires in COVID-19. TCRdb keeps only in-frame clones here, not all; method: immunoSEQ multiplex PCR. This repertoire shows tens of thousands of clones, 80% to 85% found once; its top ten account for about 14%. The sequencing sample was made of peripheral blood. These receptors came from a human donor with acute or convalescent COVID-19. The donor label of this sample is uncertain.

The chain combines TRBV5-1 with TRBJ1-1; D possibly corresponds to TRBD1 (6 bases). Germline CDR1 SGHRS, CDR2 YFSETQ. The V end was cut by 4 bases, the J end by 4 bases, with 20 bases between. The CDR3 loop spans 16 amino acids. The CDR3 coding sequence is TGCGCCAGCAGCACATGGATTGCAGGGGAGGGCACTGAAGCTTTCTTT. Residues: CASSTWIAGEGTEAFF.

The J gene is TRBJ2-2, the V gene TRBV7-2, with D maybe TRBD2 (6 bases). The CDR3 has 14 amino acids. V was pared by 1 base and J by 4 bases, with 7 bases between. The germline gives CDR1 SGHTA, CDR2 FQGNSA. The CDR3 loop is CASSLVGGTGELFF. The CDR3 bases are TGTGCCAGCAGCTTAGTCGGGGGCACCGGGGAGCTGTTTTTT. The entire variable domain, with the rest obtained from reference TRBV7-2 and TRBJ2-2, is as follows: GAGVSQSPSNKVTEKGKDVELRCDPISGHTALYWYRQSLGQGLEFLIYFQGNSAPDKSGLPSDRFSAERTGGSVSTLTIQRTQQEDSAVYLCASSLVGGTGELFFGEGSRLTVL.

The rearrangement links TRBV4-3 to TRBJ1-2, with D possibly TRBD1 on 6 matching bases. With 4 bases removed from V and 7 bases from J, the gap between germline ends came to 19 bases. The CDR3 runs to 15 residues. Per germline, CDR1 LGHNA and CDR2 YSLEER. In nucleotides, the CDR3 is TGCGCCAGCAGCCCAATACCGGGACATAGGTCTGGCTACACCTTC. Translation: CASSPIPGHRSGYTF.

This clone was seen a handful of times. The chain recombines TRBV7-2 with TRBJ1-2; weak D call: TRBD1 (5 bases). Germline CDR1 SGHTA, CDR2 FQGNSA. Trimming removed 4 bases at V and 5 bases at J, with 11 bases between. This CDR3 region has 13 residues. The CDR3 sequence is CASSSRANYGYTF. For the CDR3, the DNA is TGTGCCAGCAGCTCCAGGGCCAATTATGGCTACACCTTC.

This clone was picked up many times. This chain links TRBV4-3 with TRBJ1-4, with TRBD1 matching over 7 bases. The CDR3 runs to 14 residues. The germline CDR1 and CDR2 sequences are LGHNA and YSLEER. The V and J ends lost 8 bases and 6 bases, in that order; junction bases with no gene match: 9. The CDR3 nucleotides read TGCGCCAGCTCGATCGACAGGGTAGATGAAAAACTGTTTTTT. Translating gives CASSIDRVDEKLFF.

The gene calls are TRBV2 and TRBJ1-2; TRBD1 might be the D (6 bases). The CDR3 totals 14 residues. Trimming took off 8 bases at V and 6 bases at J, with 19 bases between the two ends. In germline, CDR1 is SNHLY, CDR2 FYNNEI. In nucleotides, the CDR3 is TGTGCCAGCGATGTACAGGGCGGGCGAAATGGCTACACCTTC. Protein sequence: CASDVQGGRNGYTF.

The gene calls are TRBV19 and TRBJ2-1, with TRBD2 matching over 8 bases. With V trimmed by 2 bases and J by 8 bases, 11 bases remained unmatched. The germline gives CDR1 LNHDA, CDR2 SQIVND (reference sequence). This CDR3 contains 16 residues. CDR3 protein: CASSIRTGGLKDEQFF. CDR3 nucleotides: TGTGCCAGTAGTATACGAACGGGGGGGCTTAAGGATGAGCAGTTCTTC. The full variable domain, in which reference TRBV19 and TRBJ2-1 provide the parts outside the CDR3, is DGGITQSPKYLFRKEGQNVTLSCEQNLNHDAMYWYRQDPGQGLRLIYYSQIVNDFQKGDIAEGYSVSREKKESFPLTVTSAQKNPTAFYLCASSIRTGGLKDEQFFGPGTRLTVL.

This clone occurred a few times. The chain carries TRBV18 and TRBJ1-1; TRBD1 aligns across 9 bases. CDR3 length equals 15 residues. The V gene end was trimmed by 3 bases and the J gene end by 0 bases; junction bases not matched to a gene: 2. Germline V CDR1 and CDR2: KGHSH, LQKENI. CDR3 nucleotides: TGTGCCAGCTCACCCGGACAGGGGATGAACACTGAAGCTTTCTTT. Translated, it gives CASSPGQGMNTEAFF.

In the case of this clone: Other DNA sequences within the sample encode an identical CDR3. This chain joins TRBV11-2 and TRBJ2-5; a weak D match, TRBD2 (5 bases). Between the trimmed V and J ends, which lost 1 base and 3 bases, there was a span of 6 bases. The CDR3 extends over 13 amino acids. Germline V gene sequence: CDR1 SGHAT, CDR2 FQNNGV. Here the CDR3 reads CASSLGREETQYF. As DNA, the CDR3 is TGTGCCAGCAGCTTAGGGCGGGAAGAGACCCAGTACTTC.

The rearrangement uses TRBV6-2 or TRBV6-3 and TRBJ2-2, with 9 bases matching TRBD1. The germline CDR1 and CDR2 sequences are MNHEY and SVGEGT. CDR3 length equals 18 residues. Germline trimming cut 4 bases from V and 0 bases from J; bases unmatched to any gene: 9. The CDR3 DNA reads as TGTGCCAGCAGTTCCCAACCGGGACAGGGTTCGAACACCGGGGAGCTGTTTTTT. Protein product: CASSSQPGQGSNTGELFF.

This chain connects TRBV5-1 to TRBJ2-1, with TRBD2 matching over 8 bases. Germline trimming cut 4 bases from V and 0 bases from J; bases unmatched to any gene: 9. Germline V gene lookup returns CDR1 SGHRS and CDR2 YFSETQ. This CDR3 has 17 amino acids. The CDR3 sequence: CASSPLAGSSSYNEQFF. In nucleotides, the CDR3 is TGCGCCAGCAGCCCATTAGCGGGAAGCAGCTCCTACAATGAGCAGTTCTTC.

The chain uses TRBV6-6 and TRBJ2-7; D perhaps matches TRBD2 (5 bases). Trimming removed 2 bases at V and 4 bases at J, with 9 bases between. The germline V gene encodes CDR1 MNHNY and CDR2 SVGAGI (reference sequence). This CDR3 comprises 13 residues. The CDR3 DNA is TGTGCCAGCAGTTACAGGGAGACTTACGAGCAGTACTTC. Protein: CASSYRETYEQYF.

This chain joins TRBV4-1 and TRBJ2-6, with a weak D call TRBD1 (5 bases). Germline-derived CDR1 and CDR2 are MGHRA and YSYEKL. The CDR3 has 15 residues. Trimming cost V 0 bases and J 3 bases, with 6 bases left between them. CDR3 sequence reads: CASSQDRVGANVLTF. CDR3 sequence (DNA): TGCGCCAGCAGCCAAGACAGGGTTGGGGCCAACGTCCTGACTTTC.

This clone came up once. Here the CDR3 DNA reads TGTGCCAGCAGTTACCCTGAAGAGGGAACTGAAGCTTTCTTT. It is translated as CASSYPEEGTEAFF. The chain combines TRBV6-6 with TRBJ1-1, with D unclear. CDR1 MNHNY and CDR2 SVGAGI come from the germline V gene (reference sequence). CDR3 length: 14 amino acids. V was trimmed by 2 bases and J by 5 bases, leaving 12 bases between them.

This clone has only one observation. The chain carries TRBV27 and TRBJ2-7; 7 nucleotides match TRBD1. The CDR3 has 15 amino acids. V dropped 4 bases and J dropped 2; count of bases not matched to a gene: 8. Germline CDR1 and CDR2: MNHEY and SMNVEV (reference sequence). CDR3 protein: CASSWRMGQPYEQYF. The CDR3 coding sequence is TGTGCCAGCAGTTGGAGGATGGGACAGCCCTACGAGCAGTACTTC.

V gene TRBV30 combines with J gene TRBJ1-5, with TRBD1 matching 9 bases. After removal of 2 bases from V and 6 bases from J, the junction contained 5 bases not matched to a gene. Germline CDR1 GTSNPN, CDR2 SVGIG (reference sequence). The CDR3 sequence is 14 residues long. CDR3 DNA: TGTGCCTGGAGTCCGGGACAGGGTAGTCAGCCCCAGCATTTT. Translated: CAWSPGQGSQPQHF.

V is TRBV2 and J is TRBJ1-2, with TRBD1 as a possible D gene (6 bases). The V gene lost 4 bases and the J gene lost 8 bases, with 17 bases spanning the gap. This CDR3 has 14 residues. Germline V CDR1 and CDR2: SNHLY, FYNNEI. The CDR3 loop is CASSGIPGAKGYTF. CDR3 coding DNA: TGTGCCAGCAGTGGGATTCCAGGGGCCAAGGGCTACACCTTC.

This chain connects TRBV7-6 to TRBJ2-1; 8 bases are a match to TRBD2. The CDR3 sequence is 15 residues long. J gave up 5 bases and V 8 bases, and 11 bases lay outside the gene matches. CDR1 SGHVS and CDR2 FNYEAQ come from the germline V gene. CDR3 DNA sequence: TGTGCCAGCCAGCTCGGGACTAGTTTACACAATGAGCAGTTCTTC. Amino acid sequence: CASQLGTSLHNEQFF.

The chain employs TRBV4-2 and TRBJ1-2; 8 positions match TRBD1. The CDR3 covers 16 residues. V shed 2 bases, J shed 1 base, and the junction held 6 bases outside the gene matches. Germline CDR1 reads LGHNA; CDR2 reads YNFKEQ. The CDR3 coding sequence is TGTGCCAGCAGCCAACAAAACGACAGGGGTAACTATGGCTACACCTTC. As protein: CASSQQNDRGNYGYTF.

The count of this clone is one. This chain joins TRBV12-3 or TRBV12-4 and TRBJ2-1, with D tentatively TRBD1 (6 bases). This CDR3 comprises 13 residues. V was clipped by 6 bases and J by 12 bases, with 18 bases between them. CDR3 sequence: CASSATGQLRQFF. CDR3 nucleotides: TGTGCCAGCAGCGCTACAGGGCAATTAAGGCAGTTCTTC.

The V gene is TRBV7-6, the J gene TRBJ1-1, with 8 bases fitting TRBD1. The CDR3 runs to 15 residues. V lost 7 bases to trimming and J lost 5 bases; unmatched junction nucleotides: 12. Germline lookup yields CDR1 SGHVS and CDR2 FNYEAQ. CDR3 amino acids: CASTLSQGALTEAFF. The CDR3 coding sequence is TGTGCCAGCACCCTTAGCCAGGGGGCGTTAACTGAAGCTTTCTTT.

This clone was recorded once. This chain joins TRBV7-6 and TRBJ2-1, with TRBD1 identical over 9 bases. The trim removed 3 bases at V and 2 bases at J, leaving 5 bases unmatched. The CDR3 is made up of 16 amino acids. Germline CDR1 is SGHVS and CDR2 is FNYEAQ. CDR3 in amino acids: CASSLDRGPPYNEQFF. CDR3 DNA: TGTGCCAGCAGCTTGGACAGGGGACCTCCCTACAATGAGCAGTTCTTC.

This clone was picked up a small number of times. The chain combines TRBV7-2 with TRBJ2-3, with a tentative D call TRBD1 (6 bases). The germline V and J ends were trimmed by 2 bases and 5 bases, with 17 bases remaining between them. Looked up from germline, CDR1 is SGHTA and CDR2 is FQGNSA. The CDR3 has 16 residues. Here the CDR3 DNA reads TGTGCCAGCAGCTTAACTGTGGGGGCTACGCGAGATACGCAGTATTTT. Amino acids: CASSLTVGATRDTQYF. Variable domain in full (rest from reference TRBV7-2 and TRBJ2-3): GAGVSQSPSNKVTEKGKDVELRCDPISGHTALYWYRQSLGQGLEFLIYFQGNSAPDKSGLPSDRFSAERTGGSVSTLTIQRTQQEDSAVYLCASSLTVGATRDTQYFGPGTRLTVL.

The chain joins TRBV11-1 to TRBJ1-4; D unclear. Trimming took 5 bases from V and 7 from J, leaving 11 bases between them. CDR3 length: 13 amino acids. CDR1 is SGHAT and CDR2 is FQDESV in the germline V gene (reference sequence). In nucleotides, the CDR3 is TGTGCCAGCAGCCCCCTCGCCGGTGAAAAACTGTTTTTT. Translating gives CASSPLAGEKLFF. Together with reference TRBV11-1 and TRBJ1-4, the CDR3 gives the full variable domain: EAEVAQSPRYKITEKSQAVAFWCDPISGHATLYWYRQILGQGPELLVQFQDESVVDDSQLPKDRFSAERLKGVDSTLKIQPAELGDSAMYLCASSPLAGEKLFFGSGTQLSVL.

The V and J genes are TRBV27 and TRBJ2-7; D perhaps matches TRBD1 (6 bases). Looked up from germline, CDR1 is MNHEY and CDR2 is SMNVEV (reference sequence). Trimming took off 3 bases at V and 4 bases at J, with 16 bases between the two ends. The CDR3 extends over 15 amino acids. CDR3: CASSLGATDRYEQYF. The CDR3 DNA reads as TGTGCCAGCAGTTTGGGGGCTACTGACAGGTACGAGCAGTACTTC.

This clone was counted only a few times. J is TRBJ1-5 and V is TRBV7-9; 7 positions match TRBD1. After removal of 5 bases from V and 4 bases from J, the junction contained 5 bases not matched to a gene. Per the germline V gene, CDR1 is SEHNR and CDR2 is FQNEAQ (reference sequence). This CDR3 has 14 residues. The DNA for the CDR3 is TGTGCCAGCAGCCCCGGGACAGCGAATCAGCCCCAGCATTTT. This codes for CASSPGTANQPQHF. Using reference TRBV7-9 and TRBJ1-5 for the parts outside the CDR3, the full variable domain is DTGVSQNPRHKITKRGQNVTFRCDPISEHNRLYWYRQTLGQGPEFLTYFQNEAQLEKSRLLSDRFSAERPKGSFSTLEIQRTEQGDSAMYLCASSPGTANQPQHFGDGTRLSIL.

The J gene is TRBJ1-3, the V gene TRBV7-2, with 8 positions matching TRBD1. V lost 3 bases, J lost 8 bases, and 6 bases stayed unmatched. Germline V lookup: CDR1 SGHTA, CDR2 FQGNSA. This CDR3 is 14 amino acids long. This CDR3 reads CASSFDRGRDTIYF. The CDR3 nucleotides are TGTGCCAGCAGCTTTGACAGGGGACGGGACACCATATATTTT.

V usage is TRBV7-2 and J usage is TRBJ2-7, with D maybe TRBD1 (5 bases). The germline V gene has CDR1 SGHTA and CDR2 FQGNSA. Trimming took off 4 bases at V and 5 bases at J, with 15 bases between the two ends. The CDR3 extends over 14 amino acids. The CDR3 protein is CASSSGPSRDEQYF. In DNA, the CDR3 is TGTGCCAGCAGCTCAGGGCCCTCTCGAGACGAGCAGTACTTC. Full variable domain (remainder filled in from reference TRBV7-2 and TRBJ2-7): GAGVSQSPSNKVTEKGKDVELRCDPISGHTALYWYRQSLGQGLEFLIYFQGNSAPDKSGLPSDRFSAERTGGSVSTLTIQRTQQEDSAVYLCASSSGPSRDEQYFGPGTRLTVT.

This chain connects TRBV28 to TRBJ1-5; possible D gene TRBD1, 5 bases. Trimming took off 2 bases at V and 7 bases at J, with 12 bases between the two ends. CDR3 length equals 14 residues. Germline V gene sequence: CDR1 MDHEN, CDR2 SYDVKM. Here the CDR3 DNA reads TGTGCCAGCAGTTTACGGCAGGGCGTGCAGCCCCAGCATTTT. Amino acid sequence: CASSLRQGVQPQHF.

Only a few counts were recorded for this clone. The chain carries TRBV30 and TRBJ1-2; TRBD1 might be the D (5 bases). V gave up 0 bases and J gave up 8 bases, with 13 bases separating them. From germline, CDR1 is GTSNPN and CDR2 SVGIG (reference sequence). The CDR3 length is 13 residues. This CDR3 reads CAWSVQGDSGYTF. CDR3 nucleotides: TGTGCCTGGAGTGTACAAGGGGATTCAGGCTACACCTTC.

The chain combines TRBV28 with TRBJ1-1, with 8 positions matching TRBD1. The CDR3 extends over 13 amino acids. J gave up 4 bases and V 3 bases, and 1 base lay outside the gene matches. Germline CDR1 MDHEN, CDR2 SYDVKM. The CDR3 spells CASSFTGGTEAFF. The CDR3 DNA is TGTGCCAGCAGTTTCACAGGGGGCACTGAAGCTTTCTTT.